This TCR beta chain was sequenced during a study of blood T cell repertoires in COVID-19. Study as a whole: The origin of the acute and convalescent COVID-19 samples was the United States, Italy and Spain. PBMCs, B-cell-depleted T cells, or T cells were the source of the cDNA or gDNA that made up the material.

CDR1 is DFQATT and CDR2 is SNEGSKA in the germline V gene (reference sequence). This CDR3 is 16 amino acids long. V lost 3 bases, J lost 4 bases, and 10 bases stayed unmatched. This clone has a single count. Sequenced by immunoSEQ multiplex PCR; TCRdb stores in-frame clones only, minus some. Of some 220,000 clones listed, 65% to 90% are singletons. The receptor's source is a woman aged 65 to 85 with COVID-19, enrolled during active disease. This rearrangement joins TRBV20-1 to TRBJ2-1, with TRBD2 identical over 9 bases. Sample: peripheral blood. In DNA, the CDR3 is TGCAGTGCTAGTCCGGCGGCTAGCGGGACGTACAATGAGCAGTTCTTC. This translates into CSASPAASGTYNEQFF.